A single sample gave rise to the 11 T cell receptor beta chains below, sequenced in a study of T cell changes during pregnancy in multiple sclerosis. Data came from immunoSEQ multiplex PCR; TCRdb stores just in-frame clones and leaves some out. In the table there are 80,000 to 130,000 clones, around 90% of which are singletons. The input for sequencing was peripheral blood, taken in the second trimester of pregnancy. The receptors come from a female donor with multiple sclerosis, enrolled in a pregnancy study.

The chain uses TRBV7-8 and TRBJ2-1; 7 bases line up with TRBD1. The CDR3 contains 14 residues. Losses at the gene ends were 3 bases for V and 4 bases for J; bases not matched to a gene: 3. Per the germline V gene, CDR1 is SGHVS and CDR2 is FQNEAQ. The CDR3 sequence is CASSFRDSYNEQFF. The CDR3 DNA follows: TGTGCCAGCAGCTTCCGGGACAGTTACAATGAGCAGTTCTTC.

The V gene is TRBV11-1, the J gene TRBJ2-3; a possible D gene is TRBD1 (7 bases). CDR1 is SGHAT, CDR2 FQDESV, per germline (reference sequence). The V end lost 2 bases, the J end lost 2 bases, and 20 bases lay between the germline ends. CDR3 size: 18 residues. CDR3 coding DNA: TGTGCCAGCAGCTTATGGAGGGGCCGGGACAGAGCCACAGATACGCAGTATTTT. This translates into CASSLWRGRDRATDTQYF.

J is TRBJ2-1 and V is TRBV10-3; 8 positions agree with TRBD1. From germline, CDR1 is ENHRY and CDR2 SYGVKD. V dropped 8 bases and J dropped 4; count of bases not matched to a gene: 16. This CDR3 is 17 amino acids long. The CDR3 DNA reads TGTGCCATCGCGGACAGGGCCTCAAGGGTGGATTACAATGAGCAGTTCTTC. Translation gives CAIADRASRVDYNEQFF.

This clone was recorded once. The CDR3: CASSLYRDGNQPQHF. CDR3 coding DNA: TGTGCCAGCAGTTTATACAGGGATGGCAATCAGCCCCAGCATTTT. The genes are TRBV28 and TRBJ1-5, with D maybe TRBD1 (6 bases). The V gene's germline CDR1 is MDHEN and CDR2 SYDVKM. The V gene lost 1 base and the J gene lost 2 bases, with 9 bases spanning the gap. The CDR3 sequence is 15 residues long.

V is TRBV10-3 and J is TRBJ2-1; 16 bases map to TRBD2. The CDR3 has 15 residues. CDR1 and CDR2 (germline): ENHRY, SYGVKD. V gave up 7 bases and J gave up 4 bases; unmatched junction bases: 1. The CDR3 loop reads CAITGLAGGYNEQFF. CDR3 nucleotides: TGTGCCATCACGGGACTAGCGGGGGGGTACAATGAGCAGTTCTTC.

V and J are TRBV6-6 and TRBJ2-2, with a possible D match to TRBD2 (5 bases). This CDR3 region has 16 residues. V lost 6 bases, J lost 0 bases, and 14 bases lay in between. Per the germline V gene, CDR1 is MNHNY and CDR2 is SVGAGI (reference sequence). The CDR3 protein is CASRETGIPNTGELFF. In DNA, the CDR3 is TGTGCCAGCAGGGAGACCGGGATACCGAACACCGGGGAGCTGTTTTTT.

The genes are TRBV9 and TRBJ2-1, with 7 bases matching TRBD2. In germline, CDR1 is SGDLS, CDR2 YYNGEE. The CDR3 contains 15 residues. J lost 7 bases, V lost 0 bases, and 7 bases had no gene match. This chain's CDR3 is CASSVAGTTSNEQFF. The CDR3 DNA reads TGTGCCAGCAGCGTAGCCGGGACTACCTCTAATGAGCAGTTCTTC.

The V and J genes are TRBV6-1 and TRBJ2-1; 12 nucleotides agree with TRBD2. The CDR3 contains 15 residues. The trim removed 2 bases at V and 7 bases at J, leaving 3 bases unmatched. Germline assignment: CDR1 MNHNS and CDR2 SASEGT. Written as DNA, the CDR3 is TGTGCCAGCAGTGAACTAGCGGGGGGGTATAATGAGCAGTTCTTC. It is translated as CASSELAGGYNEQFF.

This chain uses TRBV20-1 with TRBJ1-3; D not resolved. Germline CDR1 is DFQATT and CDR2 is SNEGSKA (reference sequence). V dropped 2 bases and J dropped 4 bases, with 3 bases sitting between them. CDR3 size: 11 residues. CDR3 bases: TGCAGTGCTAGATCAGGAAACACCATATATTTT. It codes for CSARSGNTIYF.

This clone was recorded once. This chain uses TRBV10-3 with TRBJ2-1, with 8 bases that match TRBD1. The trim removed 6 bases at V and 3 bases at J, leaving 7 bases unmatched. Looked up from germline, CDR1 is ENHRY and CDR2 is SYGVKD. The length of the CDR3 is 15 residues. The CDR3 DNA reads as TGTGCCATCAGACCGGACAGGGCCCTCTACAATGAGCAGTTCTTC. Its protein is CAIRPDRALYNEQFF.

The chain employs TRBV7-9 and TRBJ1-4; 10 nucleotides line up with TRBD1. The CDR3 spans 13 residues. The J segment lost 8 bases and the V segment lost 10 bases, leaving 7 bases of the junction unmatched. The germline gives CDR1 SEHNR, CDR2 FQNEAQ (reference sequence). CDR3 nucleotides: TGTGCCACCCGACAGGGGGCGAGGGAAAAACTGTTTTTT. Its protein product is CATRQGAREKLFF.